This T cell receptor beta chain originates from a study of blood T cell repertoires in COVID-19 (dated by TCRdb to about 2020). About the investigation overall: The collaborator samples originated in the United States, Italy and Spain and spanned the acute and convalescent phases of COVID-19. The material from the prospective study consisted of cDNA or gDNA derived from T cells, B-cell-depleted T cells, or PBMCs. Deeply sampled blood TCRbeta repertoires from subjects exposed to, actively infected with, or recovered from COVID-19 were included in the dataset. The repertoires were released in a freely available public database meant as a resource for research on the immune response to SARS-CoV-2. Samples came from the ongoing ImmuneRACE study (first 160 participants) plus 1,254 subjects from 6 global collaborators. The sample metadata nearly always contained a de-identified subject ID, COVID-19 status, age in years and sex. Where HLA class I and class II types were available, the types were taken from metadata supplied by the sample provider, not from assay-based typing. General conclusions and limits of the study: The quantity of clinical and demographic metadata differed by source and by participant and was supplied without curation.

TCRbeta CDR3 regions were amplified from genomic DNA by means of the immunoSEQ Assay, a bias-controlled multiplex PCR. Under the source paper's analysis protocol: Nucleated cell counts per sample were estimated from amplification of reference gene primers within the assay. Sequence reads were collapsed and filtered to measure the absolute abundance of every unique TCRbeta CDR3 rearrangement. For each sample, productive Simpson clonality was calculated by taking the square root of Simpson's diversity index across productive rearrangements. TCRdb took this table from immuneACCESS and kept in-frame rearrangements with V and J called. Such tables lack part of the clones; where checked against another copy, unresolved V genes explain under half of the gap, and the rest is unexplained. For V, J and clone size, that table is used; D and trimming come from the DNA. For this sample the table gives roughly 140,000 clones, of which roughly four fifths were detected only once. The ten largest clones represent around 3.4% of the sample.

Each collaborating institution followed its own protocols to collect whole blood in K2EDTA tubes. For TCRbeta analysis, collaborators shipped samples as frozen whole blood, isolated PBMCs, or DNA extracted from either of those sample types. V gives up 2 bases and J gives up 4 bases, and the segment between their germline ends measures 12 bases. The cysteine opens and the phenylalanine closes a CDR3 of 14 amino acids. Only CDR3 DNA is held: 42 bases, read in frame from base 1. Based on the germline V gene, the CDR1 and CDR2 sequences are SGHRS and YFSETQ. A remark on this clone: This clone's antigen is unknown. No qualities accompany the bases; no much larger clone lies one base away.

The chain employs TRBV5-1 and TRBJ1-1; no D gene is confidently identified. The sequenced sample consisted of peripheral blood. This TCR was sampled from a woman of 80 years or more with acute or convalescent COVID-19. At the DNA level, the sequence is TGCGCCAGCAGCTTTGACCTCGGAGGCACTGAAGCTTTCTTT. Its coded protein is CASSFDLGGTEAFF.